Presented here are 14 T cell receptor beta chains from one specimen sequenced in a study of CD8+CD57+ T cells in acquired aplastic anemia (dated by TCRdb to the late 2010s). The reads were generated on an Illumina HiSeq 2000. Genomic DNA was used as template for profiling of TCR beta VDJ combinations and CDR3 sequences. TCRdb reran the public reads through fastp at Q25 and MiXCR, keeping productive beta chains. Rows merge per CDR3 protein into single entries with the most common DNA and genes. For this sample the table gives some 200,000 distinct CDR3 sequences, of which 30% to 40% were detected only once. 0.9% to 1.2% of the sample is held by the ten biggest clonotypes. The specimen was sorted CD4+, CD8+, or CD8+CD57+ T cells (not recorded which) from PBMCs. These receptors all come from a human donor in good health, serving as a control.

Remarks on this clonotype: A read error is possible here, since a much larger clone lies one base away. The V and J genes are TRBV9 and TRBJ1-1; 11 bases map to TRBD1. The CDR3 consists of 16 residues. CDR1 is SGDLS, CDR2 YYNGEE, per germline. Trimming cost V 7 bases and J 1 base; bases outside gene matches: 9. The CDR3: CASRPRDRGTNTEAFF. The CDR3 bases are TGTGCCAGCCGCCCGCGGGACAGGGGGACGAACACTGAAGCTTTCTTT.

This clonotype occurred many times. The rearrangement joins TRBV20-1 to TRBJ1-2; possible D gene TRBD1, 5 bases. The CDR3 sequence is 12 residues long. Germline V CDR1 and CDR2: DFQATT, SNEGSKA (reference sequence). V was cut by 5 bases and J by 4 bases, with 11 bases left in between. CDR3 in amino acids: CSAGTDFYGYTF. The CDR3 region has the DNA TGCAGTGCTGGGACGGACTTCTATGGCTACACCTTC.

In its sample, this clonotype was seen a few times. V gene TRBV20-1 combines with J gene TRBJ2-1; possible D gene TRBD1, 5 bases. Germline V gene data show CDR1 as DFQATT and CDR2 as SNEGSKA (reference sequence). V was cut by 3 bases and J by 4 bases, with 19 bases left in between. The CDR3 spans 16 residues. The CDR3 here is CSARPGDSAQYNEQFF. The CDR3 DNA reads TGCAGTGCTAGGCCCGGAGACAGCGCCCAATACAATGAGCAGTTCTTC.

The table lists this clonotype with many counts. The chain recombines TRBV9 with TRBJ1-2; TRBD1 matches at 8 bases. The junction had 8 bases not matched to a gene; V was cut back by 2 bases and J by 2 bases. The CDR3 sequence is 16 residues long. Per germline, CDR1 SGDLS and CDR2 YYNGEE. This CDR3 reads CASSVTGTGNNYGYTF. CDR3 in DNA: TGTGCCAGCAGCGTCACCGGGACAGGAAACAACTATGGCTACACCTTC.

CDR3 nucleotides: TGCAGCGTTGGTCTAGCGGGAAGGTACGAGCAGTACTTC. Translated, it gives CSVGLAGRYEQYF. V usage is TRBV29-1 and J usage is TRBJ2-7, with TRBD2 matching 9 bases. V lost 4 bases and J lost 4; bases outside the gene matches: 5. Germline-derived CDR1 and CDR2 are SQVTM and ANQGSEA. The CDR3 runs to 13 residues.

Many counts were recorded for this clonotype. V gene TRBV5-1 combines with J gene TRBJ1-2; the D gene is possibly TRBD1 (5 bases). This CDR3 has 12 amino acids. Per the germline V gene, CDR1 is SGHRS and CDR2 is YFSETQ. Deletions cut 0 bases from V and 5 bases from J, with 5 bases between. The CDR3 DNA follows: TGCGCCAGCAGCTTGGACAGGTATGGCTACACCTTC. Amino acids: CASSLDRYGYTF.

The CDR3, as DNA: TGTGCCAGCAGCTTACTAGCGGGGACCACAGATACGCAGTATTTT. As protein: CASSLLAGTTDTQYF. The genes are TRBV5-4 and TRBJ2-3, with TRBD2 matching 10 bases. This CDR3 region has 15 residues. Looked up from germline, CDR1 is SGHNT and CDR2 is YYREEE (reference sequence). V lost 2 bases and J lost 2; bases outside the gene matches: 2.

This clonotype was found many times. The rearrangement links TRBV29-1 to TRBJ2-6, with no clear D. V dropped 7 bases and J dropped 0 bases, with 13 bases sitting between them. Germline loops: CDR1 SQVTM, CDR2 ANQGSEA. The CDR3 loop spans 15 amino acids. CDR3 sequence: CSAGIMLSGANVLTF. For the CDR3, the DNA is TGCAGCGCGGGCATCATGCTCTCTGGGGCCAACGTCCTGACTTTC.

This clonotype appeared many times. The chain has TRBV12-3 or TRBV12-4 and TRBJ2-7, with 10 bases matching TRBD1. CDR3 length: 14 residues. The ends lost 6 bases at V and 4 bases at J; junction bases unmatched: 6. CDR3 sequence (DNA): TGTGCCAGCAGGCGGACAGGGGGAACGTACGAGCAGTACTTC. It codes for CASRRTGGTYEQYF.

At least ten counts were recorded for this clonotype. The rearrangement joins TRBV12-3 or TRBV12-4 to TRBJ1-2, with D uncertain. V lost 2 bases to trimming and J lost 2 bases, with 9 bases between them. The CDR3 runs to 14 residues. Here the CDR3 DNA reads TGTGCCAGCAGTTTACGTTTAGGGAACTATGGCTACACCTTC. Its protein is CASSLRLGNYGYTF.

The chain combines TRBV2 with TRBJ2-1, with 9 bases identical to TRBD1. The ends lost 6 bases at V and 6 bases at J; junction bases unmatched: 3. The germline gives CDR1 SNHLY, CDR2 FYNNEI. The CDR3 is made up of 13 amino acids. Here the CDR3 reads CASRGDRVNEQFF. Written as DNA, the CDR3 is TGTGCCAGCAGAGGGGACAGGGTCAATGAGCAGTTCTTC.

The J gene is TRBJ1-4, the V gene TRBV30; D not resolved. The CDR3 consists of 15 residues. V was shortened by 4 bases and J by 7 bases, with 19 bases between the two germline ends. Germline V lookup: CDR1 GTSNPN, CDR2 SVGIG (reference sequence). CDR3 in DNA: TGTGCCTGGACGCAGGACGGCCAGCCCATTGAAAAACTGTTTTTT. Translating it yields CAWTQDGQPIEKLFF.

The J gene is TRBJ2-1, the V gene TRBV25-1, with D tentatively TRBD1 (6 bases). V lost 6 bases, J lost 7 bases, and 31 bases lay in between. This CDR3 contains 19 residues. In germline, CDR1 is MGHDK, CDR2 SYGVNS. CDR3 in amino acids: CASSRELTLWDTEVNEQFF. CDR3 nucleotide sequence: TGTGCCAGCAGCCGAGAGTTGACGTTGTGGGACACGGAAGTAAATGAGCAGTTCTTC.

The rearrangement joins TRBV25-1 to TRBJ2-5; weak D call: TRBD2 (7 bases). The CDR3 consists of 13 residues. The germline V and J ends were trimmed by 6 bases and 8 bases, with 16 bases remaining between them. Germline V CDR1 and CDR2: MGHDK, SYGVNS. In DNA form, the CDR3 reads TGTGCCAGCAGCGCCAGAGGGGGGGTAACCCAGTACTTC. Translation gives CASSARGGVTQYF.